Listed below are T cell receptor beta chains from one sample, sequenced in a study of technical replicates of blood from a few donors. Only in-frame clones appear in the TCRdb table, and some are missing; sequencing was by immunoSEQ multiplex PCR. The table records under 85,000 clones, just under 95% of them present only once. What was sequenced was T cells isolated from PBMCs. The receptors come from a human donor in good health. Each CDR3 is given with its conserved first and last residue.

TRBJ1-4 15 TRBV6-1 CASTDSGLLNEKLFF
TRBJ2-3 12 TRBV7-6 CASSSFRDTQYF
TRBJ1-2 13 TRBV28 CASSYSGGDGYTF
TRBJ2-1 15 TRBV6-4 CASSSGLAGDNEQFF
TRBJ2-1 14 TRBV10-1 CASSPGTGGNEQFF
TRBJ2-2 17 TRBV4-2 CASSQESLAGGSGELFF
TRBJ1-1 13 TRBV11-2 CASSLAGYTEAFF
TRBJ1-5 14 TRBV27 CASSFSGVAQPQHF
TRBJ2-3 12 TRBV14 CASSQGLDTQYF
TRBJ2-7 14 TRBV25-1 CASSPVGLAIEQYF
TRBJ1-2 14 TRBV5-1 CASSTDRPNYGYTF
TRBJ2-7 14 TRBV18 CASSPSGGVYEQYF
TRBJ2-5 13 TRBV30 CAWTSEDQETQYF
TRBJ1-1 13 TRBV27 CASSFGGWTEAFF
TRBJ2-7 16 TRBV9 CASSVLGGSAPYEQYF
TRBJ2-3 15 TRBV6-6 CASSPGGSRTDTQYF
TRBJ2-7 13 TRBV2 CASRAQDPYEQYF
TRBJ2-1 12 TRBV29-1 CSVAGGRNEQFF
TRBJ2-1 15 TRBV10-1 CASSGGSGLYNEQFF
TRBJ2-3 15 TRBV4-2 CASSQELAGTDTQYF
TRBJ1-2 13 TRBV9 CASSVDPDTGYTF
TRBJ2-3 12 TRBV27 CASSRLTDTQYF
TRBJ2-2 14 TRBV10-3 CAITGTLDTGELFF
TRBJ2-7 16 TRBV10-1 CASSTTGREVWYEQYF
TRBJ2-3 14 TRBV27 CASSGSGSTDTQYF
TRBJ1-2 18 TRBV5-4 CASSLGLNRDVANYGYTF
TRBJ2-7 16 TRBV6-5 CASSYSLSPLTYEQYF
TRBJ2-7 16 TRBV5-1 CASSLALAGPSYEQYF
TRBJ1-1 19 TRBV30 CAWRQRTPMVGWMNTEAFF
TRBJ2-3 12 TRBV6-5 CASLRAGGKQYF
TRBJ2-7 14 TRBV2 CASRGGGSNYEQYF
TRBJ1-1 15 TRBV27 CASSSLPGGGGEAFF
TRBJ2-2 14 TRBV6-5 CASSTGFGTGELFF
TRBJ2-7 18 TRBV11-3 CASSLQRTSGSMLYEQYF
TRBJ2-2 17 TRBV7-6 CASSFRLAGTNTGELFF
TRBJ2-7 16 TRBV27 CASSLSGLAGTYKQYF
TRBJ2-5 16 TRBV7-2 CASSRGTSGIPETQYF
TRBJ1-2 14 TRBV9 CASSAIGQGDGYTF
TRBJ2-7 10 TRBV7-9 CAGGHYEQYF
TRBJ1-1 14 TRBV9 CASSAGGSDTEAFF
TRBJ2-7 16 TRBV19 CASSNGLAELSYEQYF
TRBJ2-7 14 TRBV4-3 CASSQEVVGYEQYF
TRBJ2-1 14 TRBV11-2 CASSLGLANNEQFF
TRBJ2-7 13 TRBV27 CASSLGISYEQYF
TRBJ2-1 20 TRBV1 CTSSQDFAGEPKLSYNEQFF
TRBJ1-1 13 TRBV2 CASRRGWNTEAFF
TRBJ2-3 13 TRBV7-2 CASSLDFTDTQYF
TRBJ1-1 12 TRBV27 CASGRAAGEAFF
TRBJ2-7 13 TRBV28 CASSLPRRYEQYF
TRBJ2-3 16 TRBV2 CASTTGLGQDTDTQYF
TRBJ1-3 15 TRBV28 CATQYGGSSGNTIYF
TRBJ1-5 15 TRBV4-1 CASSLVSGANQPQHF
TRBJ2-7 15 TRBV7-8 CASSPDRGRFYEQYF
TRBJ2-1 14 TRBV4-2 CASSQRDRGNEQFF